This T cell receptor beta chain is drawn from a study of Graves' ophthalmopathy and Graves' hyperthyroidism (dated by TCRdb to 2016 to 2019). For the wider study: Peripheral blood was collected before any treatment was given, at the time of initial diagnosis. Once sampling was done, hyperthyroidism patients were given methimazole at a starting dose of 30 mg daily, while ophthalmopathy patients were given high-dose intravenous methylprednisolone. In over five hyperthyroidism patients, the T-cell repertoires found in thyroid tissue were compared with those found in blood. To explore V-J signatures that distinguish ophthalmopathy from hyperthyroidism, a discovery set of more than 90 patients was enrolled, made up of 40 to 45 with ophthalmopathy and some 56 with stable hyperthyroidism. TCR beta repertoire signatures were used to distinguish Graves' ophthalmopathy from Graves' hyperthyroidism and to predict progression to ophthalmopathy. In total, under 150 blood samples were TCR-sequenced: around 42 ophthalmopathy, roughly 80 hyperthyroidism and some 17 hyperthyroidism-to-ophthalmopathy patients. The independent validation cohort included under 20 hyperthyroidism patients plus 17 patients who later progressed from hyperthyroidism to ophthalmopathy. The paper as a whole reports these results and caveats: In validation, the model predicted ophthalmopathy progression with more than 70% sensitivity and 72.22% specificity; some twelve predicted patients were CT-confirmed with GO in a median of about 7.1 months. In cross-validation, the 13-signature model distinguished ophthalmopathy from stable hyperthyroidism with less than 90% sensitivity and about 81% specificity, while in the test set the corresponding values were around 79% and 71%. No statistical method was used to predetermine the sample size, and group allocation was not hidden from the investigators. Most expanded thyroid clonotypes with frequency above 0.001 were also detected in blood, suggesting blood repertoires may reflect the thyroid immune response.

Patients with ophthalmopathy had moderately to severely active disease, with a Clinical Activity Score of 3 or more, a NOSPECS grade of 4 or more, and a disease duration of less than 3 months. Anyone with other autoimmune diseases, uncontrolled infections, pregnancy or lactation was excluded from the study. Clinical symptoms, serum thyroxine, TRAb, thyroid ultrasound and orbital computed tomography formed the basis of the diagnosis. Using Ficoll-Paque density gradient centrifugation, PBMCs were isolated from 8.5 to 10 ml of fresh peripheral blood. Trizol reagent was used to extract the total RNA, and its quality was then checked on an Agilent 2100 Bioanalyzer. For repertoire sequencing, the TCR beta CDR3 regions were amplified from RNA transcripts. The first round was an RT-PCR using HTBI primers with the Qiagen OneStep RT-PCR kit, and this first round was followed by a second-round multiplex PCR, then size selection and purification. The libraries underwent paired-end sequencing with 100 bp reads on an Illumina HiSeq2000. The original methods were these. SOAPnuke was used to process the reads, removing any read that contained adapters or uncalled bases, had a mean Phred below 15, or lacked an exact match to the constant primer or identifier. COPE v1.2.5 was used to merge the high-quality paired reads. Each unique nucleotide sequence was treated as a clonotype, and MiTCR v1.1 was used to align the clonotypes to the IMGT TRB V, D and J references. Analysis was restricted to V-J combinations with a frequency above 0.0001, which covered about 99% of repertoires. For each V-J combination, a TCR clonal expansion and chaos score was defined as the ratio of F50 clonal expansion to chaos observed in the TCRdist matrix. Welch's t-statistics and random forest were used to narrow the features down to more than 10 V-J combinations, which were then fed into a naive Bayes classifier. The Morisita-Horn index was used to measure how similar the thyroid and blood repertoires were. TCRdb redid the processing of the public reads, applying fastp at Q25 and MiXCR, and retained in-frame beta chains. CDR3 protein sequences are deduplicated, and each keeps its most common genes and DNA. The V and J calls come from TCRdb's annotation, not from the publication. The sample table lists about 740,000 distinct CDR3 sequences, 40% of them with a count of one. The ten largest make up approximately 46% of the sample.

A note on this clonotype: Its antigen remains undetermined. No qualities accompany the bases; no much larger clone lies one base away.

Sample: peripheral blood. The source is an adult man with Graves' ophthalmopathy.

Here is the DNA: TGTGCCAGCAGCTTAGATCGAATGACAGGGGCAAGTCAGCCCCAGCATTTT. This codes for CASSLDRMTGASQPQHF. The chain uses TRBV11-2 and TRBJ1-5; 8 bases in between match TRBD1. Reading from cysteine to phenylalanine, the CDR3 counts 17 amino acids. The entry retains the CDR3 DNA only, 51 bases that are in frame from base 1. V is cut back by 0 bases and J by 6 bases, with 10 bases in the junction unmatched. CDR1 SGHAT and CDR2 FQNNGV are derived from the germline V gene. Extended through the reference TRBV11-2 and TRBJ1-5 proteins, this CDR3 yields the full variable domain: EAGVAQSPRYKIIEKRQSVAFWCNPISGHATLYWYQQILGQGPKLLIQFQNNGVVDDSQLPKDRFSAERLKGVDSTLKIQPAKLEDSAVYLCASSLDRMTGASQPQHFGDGTRLSIL.